This is a list of T cell receptor beta chains from one sample in a study of OX40 agonist ivuxolimab in advanced cancers. Data came from immunoSEQ multiplex PCR; TCRdb stores just in-frame clones and leaves some out. This sample has approximately 8,000 clones, with approximately 71% found just once. The specimen was CD4+ or CD8+ T cells sorted from blood, collected in a trial of the OX40 agonist ivuxolimab. These TCRs come from an adult with an advanced solid tumor such as melanoma, head and neck, liver or kidney cancer. Both conserved end residues are part of each CDR3. D genes are given only for firm matches. Clone size, where shown, is once, few, many, or a class for clones that have expanded.

j_call,v_call,clone_size,d_call,cdr3_aa,cdr3_nt
TRBJ1-6,TRBV4-2,NA,NA,CASSQELCGSCSPLHF,TGTGCCAGCAGCCAAGAGCTTTGCGGGTCATGCTCACCCCTCCACTTT
TRBJ1-4,TRBV4-3,NA,NA,CASSQDLRTDANEKLFF,TGCGCCAGCAGCCAAGATCTGCGGACAGACGCTAATGAAAAACTGTTTTTT
TRBJ1-1,TRBV7-3,NA,NA,CASSLRHGNEAFF,TGTGCCAGCAGCCTGAGACACGGCAATGAAGCTTTCTTT
TRBJ2-7,TRBV7-6,NA,NA,CASSRGGRAYEQYF,TGTGCCAGCAGTAGGGGGGGGCGGGCCTACGAGCAGTACTTC
TRBJ1-2,TRBV29-1,few,NA,CSVETDGGYTF,TGCAGCGTTGAAACGGACGGGGGCTACACCTTC
TRBJ2-7,TRBV11-2,NA,TRBD1,CASSLGGGGYEQYF,TGTGCCAGCAGCTTAGGAGGGGGCGGGTACGAGCAGTACTTC
TRBJ2-7,TRBV19,NA,NA,CASSIIGIADEQYF,TGTGCCAGTAGTATCATCGGAATAGCGGACGAGCAGTACTTC
TRBJ1-5,TRBV27,NA,NA,CASSATGSNQPQHF,TGTGCCAGCAGTGCCACCGGTAGCAATCAGCCCCAGCATTTT
TRBJ2-1,TRBV10-1,NA,TRBD2,CATLSGGYNEQFF,TGCGCCACTCTTAGCGGGGGGTACAATGAGCAGTTCTTC
TRBJ2-7,TRBV10-3,NA,TRBD1,CAISTADRGINEQYF,TGTGCCATCAGTACCGCCGACAGGGGTATTAACGAGCAGTACTTC
TRBJ1-1,TRBV15,NA,NA,CATSRTGQSNTEAFF,TGTGCCACCAGCAGAACCGGACAGTCGAACACTGAAGCTTTCTTT
TRBJ2-1,TRBV2,NA,TRBD2,CASSVWDYLLNNEQFF,TGTGCCAGCAGTGTATGGGACTACCTATTAAACAATGAGCAGTTCTTC
TRBJ1-1,TRBV7-6,few,NA,CASSLRGITEAFF,TGTGCCAGCAGCTTGAGGGGGATCACTGAAGCTTTCTTT
TRBJ2-2,TRBV7-3,NA,NA,CASSLTGGTPTEELFF,TGTGCCAGCAGCTTAACTGGGGGCACTCCCACGGAGGAGCTGTTTTTT
TRBJ2-1,TRBV7-9,NA,NA,CASSRWLSSYYNEQFF,TGTGCCAGCAGCCGATGGTTGAGCAGTTACTACAATGAGCAGTTCTTC
TRBJ1-1,TRBV6-1,NA,TRBD1,CASSEFRDRPGGAFF,TGTGCCAGCAGTGAATTTCGGGACAGACCCGGGGGAGCTTTCTTT
TRBJ2-7,TRBV4-3,NA,NA,CASSQVLRDEQYF,TGCGCCAGCAGCCAAGTGCTCAGGGACGAGCAGTACTTC
TRBJ1-2,TRBV10-3,NA,NA,CAISEPPSWVWHGYTF,TGTGCCATCAGTGAGCCTCCCAGTTGGGTTTGGCACGGCTACACCTTC
TRBJ2-2,TRBV4-3,NA,NA,CASSQGFGVGELFF,TGCGCCAGCAGCCAAGGGTTCGGAGTCGGGGAGCTGTTTTTT
TRBJ2-3,TRBV6-6,NA,NA,CASSFISTDTQYF,TGTGCCAGCAGTTTTATTAGCACAGATACGCAGTATTTT
TRBJ2-7,TRBV9,NA,NA,CASSVGQGAPNDEQYF,TGTGCCAGCAGCGTAGGGCAGGGAGCCCCTAACGACGAGCAGTACTTC
TRBJ1-1,TRBV2,NA,NA,CASIVRVGNTEAFF,TGTGCCAGCATCGTCAGGGTCGGGAACACTGAAGCTTTCTTT
TRBJ1-1,TRBV6-6,NA,NA,CASSLIGEPATEAFF,TGTGCCAGCAGTCTCATCGGAGAACCAGCCACTGAAGCTTTCTTT
TRBJ2-5,TRBV7-9,few,NA,CASSRSGEYQETQYF,TGTGCCAGCAGCCGATCGGGAGAGTACCAAGAGACCCAGTACTTC
TRBJ2-7,TRBV5-4,NA,TRBD1,CASSLIPTQGAPYEQYF,TGTGCCAGCAGCTTAATCCCGACACAGGGGGCCCCCTACGAGCAGTACTTC
TRBJ2-7,TRBV6-1,medium-sized,NA,CASSETGDASYEQYF,TGTGCCAGCAGTGAAACGGGGGACGCTTCCTACGAGCAGTACTTC
TRBJ1-2,TRBV6-5,NA,NA,CASGKGGVRYTF,TGTGCCAGCGGAAAAGGGGGGGTCCGGTACACCTTC
TRBJ1-2,TRBV7-9,few,NA,CASTLGGGPYGYTF,TGTGCCAGCACCCTCGGCGGGGGGCCCTATGGCTACACCTTC
TRBJ2-5,TRBV9,NA,TRBD2,CASSVSGGAYETQYF,TGTGCCAGCAGCGTCAGCGGGGGGGCCTATGAGACCCAGTACTTC
TRBJ2-3,TRBV5-6,NA,NA,CASSLTGMRGDTQYF,TGTGCCAGCAGCTTGACAGGGATGAGGGGAGATACGCAGTATTTT
TRBJ2-7,TRBV12-5,NA,NA,CASGLTRYEQYF,TGTGCTAGTGGTTTGACCCGGTACGAGCAGTACTTC
TRBJ2-7,TRBV5-6,few,TRBD2,CASSLPRGAYEQYF,TGTGCCAGCAGCCTCCCGCGGGGGGCCTACGAGCAGTACTTC
TRBJ1-2,TRBV9,NA,TRBD1,CASRDRASGYTF,TGTGCCAGCAGGGACAGGGCGTCAGGCTACACCTTC
TRBJ2-4,TRBV6-4,medium-sized,TRBD2,CASSEDGGAKNIQYF,TGTGCCAGCAGTGAAGACGGGGGGGCCAAAAACATTCAGTACTTC
TRBJ2-1,TRBV7-9,NA,NA,CASSLIGNEQFF,TGTGCCAGCAGCTTAATAGGGAATGAGCAGTTCTTC
TRBJ1-1,TRBV9,NA,TRBD1,CASSAARGGGTEAFF,TGTGCCAGCAGCGCCGCGAGAGGGGGCGGCACTGAAGCTTTCTTT
TRBJ1-2,TRBV27,NA,NA,CASSFRAYSNGYTF,TGTGCCAGCAGTTTTAGGGCATATTCCAATGGCTACACCTTC
TRBJ1-1,TRBV6-5,NA,NA,CASSNGQKNTEAFF,TGTGCCAGCAGTAACGGACAGAAGAACACTGAAGCTTTCTTT
TRBJ2-7,TRBV5-5,NA,NA,CASSLGGSSYEQYF,TGTGCCAGCAGCTTGGGTGGGAGCTCCTACGAGCAGTACTTC
TRBJ2-7,TRBV4-1,NA,NA,CASRKRTADYEQYF,TGCGCCAGCAGGAAACGGACAGCGGATTACGAGCAGTACTTC
TRBJ2-7,TRBV7-2,NA,NA,CASSFRDPSYEQYF,TGTGCCAGCAGCTTCCGGGACCCTTCCTACGAGCAGTACTTC
TRBJ2-7,TRBV14,NA,NA,CASSLFSNYEQYF,TGTGCCAGCAGCCTCTTTAGCAACTACGAGCAGTACTTC
TRBJ2-5,TRBV27,once,NA,CASSRQGKETQYF,TGTGCCAGCAGTCGCCAGGGGAAAGAGACCCAGTACTTC
TRBJ1-6,TRBV27,NA,NA,CASSLSSGGSPLHF,TGTGCCAGCAGTTTATCTTCCGGGGGGTCACCCCTCCACTTT
TRBJ2-3,TRBV4-2,NA,NA,CASQKEAGEGDDTQYF,TGTGCCAGCCAAAAAGAGGCGGGTGAAGGTGATGATACGCAGTATTTT
TRBJ2-3,TRBV10-1,few,NA,CASSDRIGTDTQYF,TGCGCCAGCAGTGACAGGATCGGCACAGATACGCAGTATTTT
TRBJ2-5,TRBV6-5,NA,NA,CASSLMRFSAETQYF,TGTGCCAGCAGTTTAATGAGATTTTCTGCGGAGACCCAGTACTTC
TRBJ2-7,TRBV27,NA,NA,CASRRGGALYEQYF,TGTGCCAGCAGGCGAGGGGGGGCCCTCTACGAGCAGTACTTC
TRBJ1-5,TRBV4-1,NA,NA,CASGEPSEQGPYQPQHF,TGCGCCAGCGGCGAACCGAGTGAACAGGGTCCTTATCAGCCCCAGCATTTT
TRBJ2-7,TRBV10-1,NA,NA,CASSDESGYEQYF,TGCGCCAGCAGTGACGAGAGTGGCTACGAGCAGTACTTC
TRBJ2-1,TRBV7-9,NA,TRBD1,CASSGTGTGGPLSYNEQFF,TGTGCCAGCAGCGGGACCGGGACAGGGGGCCCTCTCTCCTACAATGAGCAGTTCTTC